Listed below are T cell receptor beta chains from one sample, sequenced in a study of regulatory T cells in long-lasting Graves disease. TCRdb ran MiXCR on the multiplex PCR reads and lists one entry per CDR3 protein. The profile shows 300,000 to 400,000 distinct CDR3 sequences, about 16% of them singletons. The sequenced sample was peripheral blood mononuclear cells (PBMCs), obtained at new diagnosis, from a patient treated with antithyroid drugs. The receptor source for this set is a female donor with Graves disease. The CDR3 runs from the conserved cysteine through the conserved F or W. Each record gives: D gene, V gene, clone size, J gene, CDR3 DNA, CDR3 protein. A D gene is named only where the DNA matches it firmly. Some rows mark clone size as missing; the rest say once, few, many or name a class of expanded clone.

.,TRBV9,many,TRBJ2-2,TGTGCCAGCAGCGTAATCTCGGGGGCCGGGGAGCTGTTTTTT,CASSVISGAGELFF
.,TRBV7-9,.,TRBJ1-4,TGTGCCAGCAGCTCATCGGAAGGGAGGGATGAAAAACTGTTTTTT,CASSSSEGRDEKLFF
.,TRBV7-2,many,TRBJ2-7,TGTGCCAGCAGCTTAGTCGGTGTCGGTCGGGCCGAGCAGTACTTC,CASSLVGVGRAEQYF
.,TRBV5-1,few,TRBJ1-2,TGCGCCAGCAGCTTGGCCCCGCAGAACTATGGCTACACCTTC,CASSLAPQNYGYTF
TRBD1,TRBV27,few,TRBJ2-1,TGTGCCAGCAGTGTAACCTGGGACAGTTCCAATGAGCAGTTCTTC,CASSVTWDSSNEQFF
.,TRBV30,.,TRBJ1-2,TGTGCCTGGAGTGTAAAGGGATCCTATGGCTACACCTTC,CAWSVKGSYGYTF
.,TRBV12-3/TRBV12-4,.,TRBJ2-4,TGTGCCAGCAGTTTACACAACAGGAGAGCCAAAAACATTCAGTACTTC,CASSLHNRRAKNIQYF
.,TRBV28,many,TRBJ1-1,TGTGCCAGCACCCCCGGCGGGCGAACTGAAGCTTTCTTT,CASTPGGRTEAFF
TRBD2,TRBV7-2,many,TRBJ2-1,TGTGCCAGCAGCCCCCGTAGACTAGCGGATACCAATGAGCAGTTCTTC,CASSPRRLADTNEQFF
TRBD2,TRBV28,few,TRBJ2-1,TGTGCCAGCAGTTTACGTGATCTTGCGGGAGGTTTGAACAATGAGCAGTTCTTC,CASSLRDLAGGLNNEQFF
.,TRBV12-3/TRBV12-4,many,TRBJ2-7,TGTGCCAGCAGTTTTCAGCCCGGGGTCGGGCAGTACTTC,CASSFQPGVGQYF
TRBD2,TRBV20-1,many,TRBJ2-2,TGCAGTGCTAGAGGACCGCGGGGGGGAAACACCGGGGAGCTGTTTTTT,CSARGPRGGNTGELFF
TRBD2,TRBV20-1,.,TRBJ2-1,TGCAGTGCTAGAGGACCGACTAGCGGGGACCTGTTTAATGAGCAGTTCTTC,CSARGPTSGDLFNEQFF
.,TRBV7-2,many,TRBJ1-4,TGTGCCAGCAGCTCCCCCACCTTTCACCCAACTAATGAAAAACTGTTTTTT,CASSSPTFHPTNEKLFF
TRBD1,TRBV5-1,many,TRBJ1-2,TGCGCCAGCAGCCTAGCCTGGGACAGGAAGGGCGGCTACACCTTC,CASSLAWDRKGGYTF
TRBD2,TRBV3-1,few,TRBJ2-2,TGTGCCAGCAGCCGACGTCTAGCGGGAGGAGGGAACACCGGGGAGCTGTTTTTT,CASSRRLAGGGNTGELFF
TRBD1,TRBV7-8,.,TRBJ2-5,TGTGCCAGCAGCCCTCTTGATTCAGGGGGCGGGGAGACCCAGTACTTC,CASSPLDSGGGETQYF
.,TRBV10-3,many,TRBJ1-2,TGTGCCATCGGGGGGGACTATGGCTACACCTTC,CAIGGDYGYTF
.,TRBV7-2,many,TRBJ1-1,TGTGCCAGCAGCCCAACCGGGACATCGAACACTGAAGCTTTCTTT,CASSPTGTSNTEAFF
.,TRBV30,many,TRBJ2-1,TGTGCCTGGAGTCCCGACGTGAGCTCCTACAATGAGCAGTTCTTC,CAWSPDVSSYNEQFF
.,TRBV7-9,few,TRBJ2-1,TGTGCCAGCAGCTTCGGAGGGGAACTCAATGAGCAGTTCTTC,CASSFGGELNEQFF
.,TRBV20-1,many,TRBJ1-1,TGCAGTGCTAGAGTCCTTGGGAACACTGAAGCTTTCTTT,CSARVLGNTEAFF
TRBD2,TRBV20-1,.,TRBJ2-7,TGCAGTGCTAGTCCGGGAGGGCTTTACGAGCAGTACTTC,CSASPGGLYEQYF
.,TRBV2,many,TRBJ1-6,TGTGCCAGCAGTGTCAACAGGGATCGCTCACCCCTCCACTTT,CASSVNRDRSPLHF
.,TRBV6-1,few,TRBJ2-3,TGTGCCGTACTCGGTGGAGATACGCAGTATTTT,CAVLGGDTQYF
TRBD1,TRBV27,.,TRBJ1-1,TGTGCCAGCAGGGGACAGACACAAATGAACACTGAAGCTTTCTTT,CASRGQTQMNTEAFF
TRBD1,TRBV5-1,many,TRBJ1-4,TGCGCCAGCAGCCGCGTAGACAGGGTGGAAGAAAAACTGTTTTTT,CASSRVDRVEEKLFF
TRBD2,TRBV12-3/TRBV12-4,many,TRBJ2-2,TGTGCCAGCACCGAAAGAGGCGGGAGGGCGAACACCGGGGAGCTGTTTTTT,CASTERGGRANTGELFF
TRBD2,TRBV2,.,TRBJ2-7,TGTGCCAGCAGCCTCTCAAGGACTAGCGGAGAGGGAGAGCAGTACTTC,CASSLSRTSGEGEQYF
.,TRBV5-6,many,TRBJ1-2,TGTGCCAGCAGCTTACGCGCAGGGGAGGGTGGCTACACCTTC,CASSLRAGEGGYTF
.,TRBV5-1,.,TRBJ1-5,TGCGCCAGCAGCTTGGACCCCGGGGGGGAAAATCAGCCCCAGCATTTT,CASSLDPGGENQPQHF
.,TRBV6-5,many,TRBJ2-5,TGTGCCAGCAGTTACTCACCAGGGCTAGAGACCCAGTACTTC,CASSYSPGLETQYF
TRBD1,TRBV12-3/TRBV12-4,.,TRBJ2-5,TGTGCCAGCAGCACCACAGGGGGCGAGACCCAGTACTTC,CASSTTGGETQYF
TRBD2,TRBV5-1,few,TRBJ2-7,TGCGCCAGCAGCCTCCAGATAGCGGGAGCCTACGAGCAGTACTTC,CASSLQIAGAYEQYF
.,TRBV29-1,.,TRBJ2-5,TGCAGCGTTGAAGGACCCGGATTGGGAGAGACCCAGTACTTC,CSVEGPGLGETQYF
.,TRBV9,.,TRBJ2-1,TGTGCCAGCAGCGAACAGCAGGACAATGAGCAGTTCTTC,CASSEQQDNEQFF
.,TRBV5-4,many,TRBJ1-2,TGTGCCAGCAGCCCGGGACGTCCGAACTATGGCTACACCTTC,CASSPGRPNYGYTF
.,TRBV28,many,TRBJ1-5,TGTGCCAGCAGTTTAGGGATCAGACAGCCCCAGCATTTT,CASSLGIRQPQHF
TRBD1,TRBV7-9,.,TRBJ2-2,TGTGCCAGCAGCACCTGGGACAGGGCAAACACCGGGGAGCTGTTTTTT,CASSTWDRANTGELFF
TRBD1,TRBV9,many,TRBJ1-6,TGTGCCAGCAGCCCCAGGGGGTCTTCACCCCTCCACTTT,CASSPRGSSPLHF
.,TRBV27,.,TRBJ2-2,TGTGCCAGCAGTTTGGCGGTCGGGGAGCTGTTTTTT,CASSLAVGELFF
TRBD1,TRBV10-3,many,TRBJ1-1,TGTGCCATCAGTGACGGACAGGAGGCTTTCTTT,CAISDGQEAFF
.,TRBV11-2,many,TRBJ2-5,TGTGCCAGCAGCGACCCCACGGGCCCCGTCCAAGAGACCCAGTACTTC,CASSDPTGPVQETQYF
.,TRBV2,.,TRBJ2-2,TGTGCCAGCAGTGCGGGCGGGGAGCTGTTTTTT,CASSAGGELFF
TRBD1,TRBV20-1,many,TRBJ2-2,TGCAGTTTCGACAGGGCCGGGGAGCTGTTTTTT,CSFDRAGELFF
.,TRBV20-1,many,TRBJ1-1,TGCAGTGCTAGAGAACGACTCAGTCGGAATTCTGAAGCTTTCTTT,CSARERLSRNSEAFF
TRBD1,TRBV2,.,TRBJ1-5,TGTGCCTCCCACCGGGGGCAGGGGGTAAGCAATCAGCCCCAGCATTTT,CASHRGQGVSNQPQHF
TRBD1,TRBV11-2,few,TRBJ1-2,TGTGCCAGCAGCTTCTTGTCGCTCTGGGACAGGGGGCCACTCCCCGCCCAAGGGTCTTATGGCTACACCTTC,CASSFLSLWDRGPLPAQGSYGYTF
TRBD2,TRBV7-9,.,TRBJ2-5,TGTGCCAGCAGCTTCGGTGCGGGAGAGGAGACCCAGTACTTC,CASSFGAGEETQYF
.,TRBV7-3,many,TRBJ1-1,TGTGCCAGCAGTTTCCCCGGGGGGAACACTGAAGCTTTCTTT,CASSFPGGNTEAFF
.,TRBV2,.,TRBJ1-5,TGTGCCAGCAGGGGTTTAGGCAATCAGCCCCAGCATTTT,CASRGLGNQPQHF
.,TRBV2,many,TRBJ1-1,TGTGCCAGCCCTTTAGGGGGATGGGGCGACACTGAAGCTTTCTTT,CASPLGGWGDTEAFF
.,TRBV11-2,.,TRBJ1-4,TGTGCCAGCAGCTCTATACTGGAACCCACGCAAAAACTGTTTTTT,CASSSILEPTQKLFF
.,TRBV11-2,many,TRBJ2-2,TGTGCCAGCAGCCGTCTTAGGGACGGGGAGCTGTTTTTT,CASSRLRDGELFF